The next 11 T cell receptor beta chains were all read from a single sample in a study of cytomegalovirus exposure and HLA in healthy donors. PCR primers comprised 60 Vbeta and 13 Jbeta primers. Repertoires were generated with immunoSEQ multiplex PCR, while TCRdb's copy carries only in-frame clones and drops some. The sample shows approximately 190,000 clones, about 84% of them seen only once. The specimen was PBMCs. Every receptor here comes from a man aged 45 to 65 in good health and CMV-seronegative.

The table lists this clone with a few counts. This chain uses TRBV9 with TRBJ2-2, with TRBD2 as a possible D gene (5 bases). The V end lost 5 bases, the J end lost 7 bases, and 12 bases lay between the germline ends. Germline V gives CDR1 SGDLS, CDR2 YYNGEE. The CDR3 runs to 13 residues. Here the CDR3 reads CASSDRTGGELFF. The CDR3 region has the DNA TGTGCCAGCAGTGATCGGACTGGCGGGGAGCTGTTTTTT.

This clone was observed a handful of times. The chain carries TRBV7-2 and TRBJ1-2; a weak D match, TRBD1 (5 bases). Trimming removed 3 bases at V and 6 bases at J, with 11 bases between. The CDR3 consists of 13 residues. The V gene's germline CDR1 is SGHTA and CDR2 FQGNSA. Here the CDR3 reads CASSFQGAHGYTF. The CDR3 nucleotides are TGTGCCAGCAGCTTCCAAGGGGCTCATGGCTACACCTTC.

On this clone: One end of the junction varies from germline; a read error may be responsible. This CDR3 is CSSHSSRRAKRYTF. The CDR3 region has the DNA TGTTCCAGCCATAGTTCGCGCAGGGCGAAACGCTACACCTTC. The chain is built from TRBV7-9 and TRBJ1-2; a weak D match, TRBD1 (5 bases). Germline assignment: CDR1 SEHNR and CDR2 FQNEAQ (reference sequence). The CDR3 consists of 14 residues. Based on the CDR3 plus reference TRBV7-9 and TRBJ1-2, the full variable domain is DTGVSQNPRHKITKRGQNVTFRCDPISEHNRLYWYRQTLGQGPEFLTYFQNEAQLEKSRLLSDRFSAERPKGSFSTLEIQRTEQGDSAMYLCSSHSSRRAKRYTFGSGTRLTVV.

The CDR3 DNA reads TGTGCCATTTGGACAGGGGTCACAGATACGCAGTATTTT. Its protein product is CAIWTGVTDTQYF. The genes are TRBV10-3 and TRBJ2-3, with 9 bases that match TRBD1. This CDR3 is built from 13 residues. V trimming: 9 bases; J trimming: 2 bases; junction bases outside the gene matches: 3. Germline CDR1 and CDR2: ENHRY and SYGVKD.

The rearrangement uses TRBV7-2 and TRBJ1-2; 10 bases fit TRBD1. Trimming took 7 bases from V and 7 from J; bases not matched to a gene: 9. CDR1 is SGHTA and CDR2 is FQGNSA in the germline V gene. The CDR3 runs to 14 residues. In nucleotides, the CDR3 is TGTGCCAGCACCGTGACAGGGGGCGCGCGTGGCTACACCTTC. Translating it yields CASTVTGGARGYTF.

This clone was found once. The chain is built from TRBV7-3 and TRBJ2-7, with TRBD2 as a possible D gene (6 bases). The length of the CDR3 is 14 residues. The V gene's germline CDR1 is SGHTA and CDR2 FQGTGA. V was pared by 4 bases and J by 2 bases, with 12 bases between. The CDR3 DNA follows: TGTGCCAGCAGCTCTTGGACTACCCCCTACGAGCAGTACTTC. Its protein is CASSSWTTPYEQYF. The whole variable domain, filled in from reference TRBV7-3 and TRBJ2-7, reads GAGVSQTPSNKVTEKGKYVELRCDPISGHTALYWYRQSLGQGPEFLIYFQGTGAADDSGLPNDRFFAVRPEGSVSTLKIQRTERGDSAVYLCASSSWTTPYEQYFGPGTRLTVT.

This clone was counted a few times. J is TRBJ1-1 and V is TRBV7-8; 9 bases agree with TRBD1. The germline V gene encodes CDR1 SGHVS and CDR2 FQNEAQ. The CDR3 runs 16 residues. With V trimmed by 0 bases and J by 4 bases, 6 bases remained unmatched. As DNA, the CDR3 is TGTGCCAGCAGCTTAGCGCTCGGGACAGGGATCACTGAAGCTTTCTTT. This codes for CASSLALGTGITEAFF.

The V and J genes are TRBV9 and TRBJ1-6, with TRBD1 matching 7 bases. This CDR3 comprises 14 residues. Germline assignment: CDR1 SGDLS and CDR2 YYNGEE. Losses at the gene ends were 3 bases for V and 7 bases for J; bases not matched to a gene: 4. The CDR3 region is CASSDRGENSPLHF. CDR3 nucleotide sequence: TGTGCCAGCAGCGACAGGGGTGAGAATTCACCCCTCCACTTT.

CDR3 DNA: TGTGCCAGCAGCGCTGAAGGGGGCCCCTACAATGAGCAGTTCTTC. It encodes CASSAEGGPYNEQFF. The rearrangement links TRBV2 to TRBJ2-1, with TRBD1 identical over 7 bases. This CDR3 has 15 residues. Trimming removed 6 bases from V and 2 bases from J; junction bases left unmatched: 7. CDR1 SNHLY and CDR2 FYNNEI come from the germline V gene.

V usage is TRBV5-4 and J usage is TRBJ2-3, with TRBD1 as a possible D gene (6 bases). Germline lookup yields CDR1 SGHNT and CDR2 YYREEE (reference sequence). The V gene lost 2 bases and the J gene lost 6 bases, with 22 bases spanning the gap. This CDR3 spans 17 amino acids. Here the CDR3 DNA reads TGTGCCAGCAGCTTCGACATGATCCGGAAGGGGGTGGATACGCAGTATTTT. Its translation is CASSFDMIRKGVDTQYF. Filled out from reference TRBV5-4 and TRBJ2-3, the complete variable domain reads ETGVTQSPTHLIKTRGQQVTLRCSSQSGHNTVSWYQQALGQGPQFIFQYYREEENGRGNFPPRFSGLQFPNYSSELNVNALELDDSALYLCASSFDMIRKGVDTQYFGPGTRLTVL.

V usage is TRBV18 and J usage is TRBJ2-1; the match to TRBD2 covers 11 bases. The CDR3 length is 15 residues. Per the germline V gene, CDR1 is KGHSH and CDR2 is LQKENI. The ends lost 5 bases at V and 4 bases at J; junction bases unmatched: 4. The CDR3 DNA is TGTGCCAGCTCAGCCGGACTAGCGGGTTACAATGAGCAGTTCTTC. It is translated as CASSAGLAGYNEQFF.